This T cell receptor beta chain was sequenced during a study of CD8 T cells in Susac syndrome. Study context: Patients with Susac syndrome had blood drawn and were at that point therapy-naive, on corticosteroids, or on intravenous immunoglobulin alone.

Random hexamers primed reverse transcription of roughly 0.5 to 1 ug RNA. TCR beta CDR3 was amplified by immunoSEQ multiplex PCR. This amplification extended across 54 Vbeta and 13 Jbeta segments. In TCRdb, the immunoSEQ multiplex PCR reads were re-called with MiXCR into one record per CDR3 protein. This sample yields about 150,000 distinct CDR3 sequences, of which 85% to 95% are seen a single time; 0.16% belongs to the top ten. Sequenced: CD4+ T cells from PBMCs. This receptor was identified in a human donor with Susac syndrome.

In DNA, the CDR3 is TGCAGTGCTTCACAGCGGGGGGAGGCCAAAAACATTCAGTACTTC. It is translated as CSASQRGEAKNIQYF. This chain connects TRBV20-1 to TRBJ2-4, with 9 bases that match TRBD2. Trimming took 5 bases from V and 1 from J; bases not matched to a gene: 6. CDR3 length: 15 amino acids. CDR1 is DFQATT and CDR2 is SNEGSKA in the germline V gene (reference sequence).